Following are 32 T cell receptor beta chains from one sample sequenced in a study of CD8+CD57+ T cells in acquired aplastic anemia. Patients included in sequencing had previously demonstrated CD8+CD57+ cell expansion by flow cytometry. Investigators profiled TCR beta VDJ and CDR3 from genomic DNA template. One entry per CDR3 protein results from TCRdb running MiXCR on the reads. The sample holds some 140,000 distinct CDR3 sequences, approximately 52% seen once. What was sequenced was sorted CD4+, CD8+, or CD8+CD57+ T cells (not recorded which) from PBMCs. These receptor sequences come from a human donor with aplastic anemia.

The chain couples TRBV2 to TRBJ2-7; maybe TRBD1 (6 bases). The CDR3 loop spans 15 amino acids. CDR1 is SNHLY and CDR2 is FYNNEI in the germline V gene. Trimming took off 0 bases at V and 10 bases at J, with 19 bases between the two ends. The CDR3 reads CASSEAQGTGGDQYF. The CDR3 DNA is TGTGCCAGCAGTGAAGCGCAGGGGACGGGCGGCGATCAGTACTTC. Full variable domain (remainder filled in from reference TRBV2 and TRBJ2-7): EPEVTQTPSHQVTQMGQEVILRCVPISNHLYFYWYRQILGQKVEFLVSFYNNEISEKSEIFDDQFSVERPDGSNFTLKIRSTKLEDSAMYFCASSEAQGTGGDQYFGPGTRLTVT.

A remark on this clonotype: A much larger clone differs by one base, so this may be a read error. The chain carries TRBV11-1 and TRBJ1-2, with 7 bases lining up with TRBD1. Germline CDR1 reads SGHAT; CDR2 reads FQDESV (reference sequence). The CDR3 has 17 amino acids. With 2 bases clipped from V and 3 bases from J, the junction kept 12 bases outside the gene matches. Here the CDR3 DNA reads TGTGCCAGCAGCTTATATCGAGGGGGCAGGACCCACTATGGCTACACCTTC. It encodes CASSLYRGGRTHYGYTF.

The V call is TRBV2, the J call TRBJ2-5, with D unresolved. V was cut by 5 bases and J by 1 base, with 11 bases left in between. The CDR3 loop spans 14 amino acids. Germline assignment: CDR1 SNHLY and CDR2 FYNNEI. The CDR3 DNA reads TGTGCCAGCAGTTACCTACCCCCCCAAGAGACCCAGTACTTC. Translation gives CASSYLPPQETQYF.

The chain combines TRBV10-3 with TRBJ1-1; 9 positions agree with TRBD1. J gave up 4 bases and V 1 base, and 7 bases lay outside the gene matches. The CDR3 consists of 16 residues. Germline V gene data show CDR1 as ENHRY and CDR2 as SYGVKD. This CDR3 is CAISEWLGQGGTEAFF. CDR3 nucleotide sequence: TGTGCCATCAGTGAGTGGTTGGGACAGGGTGGCACTGAAGCTTTCTTT.

In regard to this clonotype: A much larger clone is a single base away; this may be a read error. This sequence joins TRBV5-1 and TRBJ2-1; 7 nucleotides match TRBD1. The germline gives CDR1 SGHRS, CDR2 YFSETQ. V lost 3 bases to trimming and J lost 10 bases; unmatched junction nucleotides: 7. There are 13 residues in the CDR3. CDR3 sequence: CASSSGTAREQFF. CDR3 in DNA: TGCGCCAGCAGCTCGGGGACAGCAAGGGAGCAGTTCTTC.

This clonotype was recorded at least ten times. The chain couples TRBV11-1 to TRBJ2-7; the D gene is possibly TRBD1 (6 bases). V lost 4 bases to trimming and J lost 5 bases, with 12 bases between them. This CDR3 is built from 13 residues. Germline lookup yields CDR1 SGHAT and CDR2 FQDESV (reference sequence). The CDR3, as DNA: TGTGCCAGCAGCTACAGGGAAGGTCACGAGCAGTACTTC. Translating it yields CASSYREGHEQYF.

The rearrangement uses TRBV20-1 and TRBJ2-7; no firm D call. Germline-derived CDR1 and CDR2 are DFQATT and SNEGSKA (reference sequence). The CDR3 loop spans 12 amino acids. Deletions cut 2 bases from V and 2 bases from J, with 7 bases between. Here the CDR3 DNA reads TGCAGTGCTAGAAACGTGGCCTACGAGCAGTACTTC. It encodes CSARNVAYEQYF.

The genes are TRBV20-1 and TRBJ2-7; D gene ambiguous. V gave up 3 bases and J gave up 0 bases, with 15 bases separating them. This CDR3 has 15 residues. Looked up from germline, CDR1 is DFQATT and CDR2 is SNEGSKA (reference sequence). The CDR3 here is CSASLPFPPSYEQYF. CDR3 sequence (DNA): TGCAGTGCTAGCCTTCCCTTCCCCCCCTCCTACGAGCAGTACTTC.

This clonotype occurred many times. The chain carries TRBV7-3 and TRBJ2-2; TRBD2 aligns across 7 bases. The CDR3 is 13 residues long. V trimming: 4 bases; J trimming: 6 bases; junction bases outside the gene matches: 2. CDR1 is SGHTA, CDR2 FQGTGA, per germline. CDR3 sequence: CASSWGGAGELFF. Here the CDR3 DNA reads TGTGCCAGCAGCTGGGGGGGAGCCGGGGAGCTGTTTTTT.

A few counts support this clonotype. The V call is TRBV10-3, the J call TRBJ1-6; D ambiguous. The CDR3 length is 14 residues. The V gene's germline CDR1 is ENHRY and CDR2 SYGVKD. The germline V and J ends were trimmed by 4 bases and 5 bases, with 9 bases remaining between them. The CDR3 loop reads CAISGAGNNSPLHF. DNA for the CDR3: TGTGCCATCAGTGGGGCCGGTAATAATTCACCCCTCCACTTT.

Many counts were recorded for this clonotype. The J gene is TRBJ1-2, the V gene TRBV29-1, with D possibly matching TRBD1 (5 bases). Trimming shortened V by 6 bases and J by 4 bases, and 12 bases separated the two germline ends. The CDR3 is 12 amino acids. Germline CDR1 and CDR2: SQVTM and ANQGSEA. CDR3 protein: CSVGGDTYGYTF. The CDR3 DNA sequence: TGCAGCGTCGGGGGGGATACCTATGGCTACACCTTC.

This clonotype was recorded many times. The J gene is TRBJ2-2, the V gene TRBV7-6, with 8 nucleotides matching TRBD1. Germline-derived CDR1 and CDR2 are SGHVS and FNYEAQ. The CDR3 has 13 residues. The V gene end was trimmed by 10 bases and the J gene end by 7 bases; junction bases not matched to a gene: 8. The CDR3 bases are TGTGCCATCCCCGGACAGGGAATCGGGGAGCTGTTTTTT. Translation gives CAIPGQGIGELFF.

A note on this clonotype: A read error may be the cause here, since a much bigger clone is one base away. The CDR3 does not end in the conserved phenylalanine or tryptophan, so this is likely a read error. The chain joins TRBV7-9 to TRBJ1-2, with 11 bases that match TRBD1. The length of the CDR3 is 15 residues. Losses at the gene ends were 1 base for V and 2 bases for J; bases not matched to a gene: 0. Germline V gives CDR1 SEHNR, CDR2 FQNEAQ (reference sequence). CDR3 region: CASSLGTGGNYGYTL. CDR3 sequence (DNA): TGTGCCAGCAGCTTAGGGACAGGGGGCAACTATGGCTACACCCTC.

The V call is TRBV29-1, the J call TRBJ2-5; D possibly corresponds to TRBD1 (7 bases). CDR1 SQVTM and CDR2 ANQGSEA come from the germline V gene. The CDR3 contains 15 residues. CDR3 sequence (DNA): TGCACCCCCATCCCGACAGGGAGGTACCAAGAGACCCAGTACTTC. The encoded protein is CTPIPTGRYQETQYF.

The chain carries TRBV7-2 and TRBJ1-4; a weak D match, TRBD1 (5 bases). Trimming left V 7 bases short and J 14 bases short, with 14 bases between. The CDR3 consists of 11 residues. Germline V gives CDR1 SGHTA, CDR2 FQGNSA. The CDR3 sequence: CASTNEGSLFF. The CDR3 DNA reads TGTGCCAGCACCAACGAGGGGAGTCTGTTTTTT.

The chain uses TRBV7-9 and TRBJ1-2; D not certain. Germline CDR1 SEHNR, CDR2 FQNEAQ (reference sequence). This CDR3 has 13 residues. The germline V and J ends were trimmed by 6 bases and 1 base, with 9 bases remaining between them. CDR3 sequence reads: CASRTRINYGYTF. In nucleotides, the CDR3 is TGTGCCAGCAGGACTAGGATTAACTATGGCTACACCTTC.

V and J are TRBV20-1 and TRBJ1-2; the D gene is possibly TRBD1 (5 bases). The CDR3 is 16 amino acids. The germline V gene encodes CDR1 DFQATT and CDR2 SNEGSKA (reference sequence). Trimming pared 6 bases from V and 12 bases from J, leaving 32 bases between. The CDR3 spells CSARDGGRVTPYEDTF. The CDR3 DNA is TGCAGTGCAAGGGACGGAGGCCGCGTTACCCCCTATGAGGACACCTTC.

This clonotype was counted once. The J gene is TRBJ1-1, the V gene TRBV10-3, with 7 bases aligning to TRBD1. The ends lost 7 bases at V and 3 bases at J; junction bases unmatched: 5. The germline V gene encodes CDR1 ENHRY and CDR2 SYGVKD. This CDR3 has 13 residues. CDR3 protein: CAINGQDDTEAFF. CDR3 nucleotide sequence: TGTGCCATCAACGGACAGGACGACACTGAAGCTTTCTTT.

Turning to this clonotype: Sequence at one end of the junction differs from germline and may be a read error. The chain combines TRBV5-5 with TRBJ2-2; TRBD2 matches at 7 bases. CDR3 length: 16 amino acids. Per germline, CDR1 SGHKS and CDR2 YYEKEE (reference sequence). CDR3 sequence reads: CASGLGSGVNTGELFF. CDR3 in DNA: TGTGCCAGCGGCTTGGGGAGCGGGGTCAACACCGGGGAGCTGTTTTTT.

This clonotype was seen repeatedly, ten times or more. The gene calls are TRBV13 and TRBJ2-2, with unresolved D. The CDR3 has 12 residues. CDR1 is PRHDT and CDR2 is FYEKMQ in the germline V gene (reference sequence). V shed 0 bases and J shed 7 bases, with 3 bases lying between them. The CDR3 coding sequence is TGTGCCAGCAGCTTAGGGAACGGGGAGCTGTTTTTT. It specifies CASSLGNGELFF.

CDR3 residues: CATSDSMGRTNEQFF. CDR3 sequence (DNA): TGTGCCACCAGTGATTCGATGGGGAGGACCAATGAGCAGTTCTTC. The J gene is TRBJ2-1, the V gene TRBV24-1; D is possibly TRBD2 (6 bases). With 2 bases removed from V and 6 bases from J, the gap between germline ends came to 13 bases. This CDR3 spans 15 amino acids. Germline lookup yields CDR1 KGHDR and CDR2 SFDVKD.

This clonotype showed up many times. The CDR3 spells CASSDDRVPGGANVLTF. CDR3 DNA sequence: TGTGCCAGCAGTGACGACAGGGTTCCGGGCGGGGCCAACGTCCTGACTTTC. The chain is built from TRBV2 and TRBJ2-6; 7 positions match TRBD1. CDR1 is SNHLY, CDR2 FYNNEI, per germline. V shed 3 bases and J 4 bases; nucleotides not matched to a gene: 9. The CDR3 loop spans 17 amino acids. Full variable domain (outside the CDR3, taken from reference TRBV2 and TRBJ2-6): EPEVTQTPSHQVTQMGQEVILRCVPISNHLYFYWYRQILGQKVEFLVSFYNNEISEKSEIFDDQFSVERPDGSNFTLKIRSTKLEDSAMYFCASSDDRVPGGANVLTFGAGSRLTVL.

This clonotype was found many times. The J gene is TRBJ2-5, the V gene TRBV19, with 7 bases matching TRBD1. The germline CDR1 and CDR2 sequences are LNHDA and SQIVND (reference sequence). Trimming removed 2 bases from V and 4 bases from J; junction bases left unmatched: 1. The CDR3 extends over 13 amino acids. The CDR3 DNA is TGTGCCAGTAGTATAAACAGGGGAGAGACCCAGTACTTC. It encodes CASSINRGETQYF.

The chain joins TRBV12-3 or TRBV12-4 to TRBJ2-7; TRBD2 matches at 8 bases. V lost 8 bases, J lost 6 bases, and 9 bases stayed unmatched. CDR3 length equals 13 residues. The CDR3 here is CASHPAGETEQYF. CDR3 sequence (DNA): TGTGCCAGCCACCCAGCGGGAGAGACCGAGCAGTACTTC.

V usage is TRBV2 and J usage is TRBJ2-1; 8 bases are shared with TRBD2. This CDR3 is 14 amino acids long. Trimming at V came to 9 bases and at J to 1 base, leaving 5 bases not matched to a gene. CDR1 SNHLY and CDR2 FYNNEI come from the germline V gene. For the CDR3, the DNA is TGTGCCAGTAATAGCGGGGTTTCCTACAATGAGCAGTTCTTC. Protein sequence: CASNSGVSYNEQFF.

A remark on this clonotype: At one end the junction does not follow the germline gene, possibly because of a read error. The V and J genes are TRBV6-5 and TRBJ2-7, with TRBD1 matching 8 bases. This CDR3 has 13 residues. The germline V gene encodes CDR1 MNHEY and CDR2 SVGAGI. The CDR3 DNA reads TGTGCCAGCAGTTATGGACAGGGCGACGAGCAGTGCTTC. Translated, it gives CASSYGQGDEQCF.

The chain has TRBV10-3 and TRBJ2-5, with 11 nucleotides matching TRBD1. Germline V gene sequence: CDR1 ENHRY, CDR2 SYGVKD. The CDR3 runs 14 residues. V was clipped by 11 bases and J by 4 bases; unmatched bases: 9. CDR3 nucleotides: TGTGCCTCCGGGGACAGGGGGATTGGAGAGACCCAGTACTTC. Amino acid sequence: CASGDRGIGETQYF.

Points on this clonotype: Compared with germline, one end of the junction differs, possibly owing to a read error. The rearrangement links TRBV15 to TRBJ1-5; 7 bases agree with TRBD1. The CDR3 covers 14 residues. Germline V CDR1 and CDR2: LNHNV, YYDKDF (reference sequence). CDR3: CATSTGTVNQPQHF. Written as DNA, the CDR3 is TGTGCCACAAGCACCGGGACAGTTAATCAGCCCCAGCATTTT.

This clonotype was picked up many times. The V and J genes are TRBV11-2 and TRBJ2-3, with 11 positions matching TRBD2. The CDR3 runs 16 residues. The germline gives CDR1 SGHAT, CDR2 FQNNGV. The V gene end was trimmed by 2 bases and the J gene end by 5 bases; junction bases not matched to a gene: 6. The CDR3: CASSLRWLAGGDTQYF. The DNA of the CDR3 is TGTGCCAGCAGCTTACGGTGGCTAGCGGGGGGAGATACGCAGTATTTT.

This rearrangement joins TRBV2 to TRBJ2-7; 7 positions agree with TRBD1. V shed 5 bases and J 2 bases; nucleotides not matched to a gene: 6. The CDR3 length is 14 residues. The germline gives CDR1 SNHLY, CDR2 FYNNEI. CDR3 sequence (DNA): TGTGCCAGCAGTTCACAGGGGCCTCCCTACGAGCAGTACTTC. Encoded protein: CASSSQGPPYEQYF.

The rearrangement uses TRBV27 and TRBJ1-2; 9 nucleotides agree with TRBD1. Germline V gene sequence: CDR1 MNHEY, CDR2 SMNVEV (reference sequence). There are 14 residues in the CDR3. V gave up 2 bases and J gave up 8 bases; unmatched junction bases: 6. CDR3 amino acids: CASSLRTGAGGYTF. The CDR3 nucleotides read TGTGCCAGCAGTTTAAGGACAGGGGCCGGAGGCTACACCTTC.

The chain links TRBV9 to TRBJ2-1, with 7 bases aligning to TRBD2. CDR3 length equals 14 residues. With 4 bases clipped from V and 4 bases from J, the junction kept 5 bases outside the gene matches. CDR1 SGDLS and CDR2 YYNGEE come from the germline V gene. Here the CDR3 reads CASSRDYRYNEQFF. The CDR3 nucleotides are TGTGCCAGCAGCCGGGACTACCGGTACAATGAGCAGTTCTTC. The whole variable domain, remainder taken from reference TRBV9 and TRBJ2-1, is DSGVTQTPKHLITATGQRVTLRCSPRSGDLSVYWYQQSLDQGLQFLIQYYNGEERAKGNILERFSAQQFPDLHSELNLSSLELGDSALYFCASSRDYRYNEQFFGPGTRLTVL.